A single sample gave rise to the 23 T cell receptor beta chains below, sequenced in a study of regulatory T cells in long-lasting Graves disease. Building of the TCR beta libraries involved iRepertoire HTBI primers and Arm-PCR of CDR3 regions. TCRdb itself ran the multiplex PCR reads through MiXCR, one entry per CDR3 protein. The repertoire includes roughly 220,000 distinct CDR3 sequences, around 19% of them detected once, and approximately 20% sits in the top ten. Time point: newly diagnosed GD, antithyroid drugs for less than 3 months. The TCR library was made from RNA extracted from PBMCs. Sequenced here: peripheral blood mononuclear cells (PBMCs), sampled at new diagnosis, from a patient treated with antithyroid drugs. These receptors were taken from a female donor with Graves disease.

This sequence joins TRBV11-2 and TRBJ2-5, with 8 bases identical to TRBD2. V was pared by 4 bases and J by 5 bases, with 12 bases of the junction left unmatched. The CDR3 spans 16 residues. Per the germline V gene, CDR1 is SGHAT and CDR2 is FQNNGV. Here the CDR3 reads CASSSGGQVRGETQYF. CDR3 DNA sequence: TGTGCCAGCAGCTCGGGGGGGCAGGTCCGGGGTGAGACCCAGTACTTC.

This clonotype was seen many times. The chain employs TRBV11-2 and TRBJ1-1; maybe TRBD1 (5 bases). V lost 1 base, J lost 0 bases, and 9 bases lay in between. The CDR3 contains 15 residues. Germline lookup yields CDR1 SGHAT and CDR2 FQNNGV. CDR3 in DNA: TGTGCCAGCAGCTTAGGTCAGGGTCTGAACACTGAAGCTTTCTTT. Protein: CASSLGQGLNTEAFF.

This clonotype was recorded many times. V usage is TRBV18 and J usage is TRBJ2-3; TRBD2 matches at 7 bases. The CDR3 is 15 amino acids. The trim removed 3 bases at V and 2 bases at J, leaving 5 bases unmatched. Germline V lookup: CDR1 KGHSH, CDR2 LQKENI. The CDR3: CASSPSGEITDTQYF. The CDR3 bases are TGTGCCAGCTCACCCAGCGGGGAAATCACAGATACGCAGTATTTT.

The chain has TRBV29-1 and TRBJ1-1, with TRBD1 matching over 7 bases. The CDR3 is 14 amino acids. Germline CDR1 SQVTM, CDR2 ANQGSEA. The V and J ends lost 6 bases and 0 bases, in that order; junction bases with no gene match: 7. CDR3 sequence (DNA): TGCAGCGTCCTCAACAGGGGAATGAACACTGAAGCTTTCTTT. It translates to CSVLNRGMNTEAFF.

There are many counts of this clonotype. V gene TRBV12-3 or TRBV12-4 combines with J gene TRBJ2-5; D gene ambiguous. The CDR3 totals 12 residues. Trimming shortened V by 3 bases and J by 10 bases, and 12 bases separated the two germline ends. The chain's CDR3 is CASSFTTAGQYF. The CDR3 DNA reads TGTGCCAGCAGTTTTACCACGGCTGGCCAGTACTTC.

In this sample, this clonotype turned up a few times. The J gene is TRBJ2-3, the V gene TRBV29-1; D may be TRBD1 (6 bases). Trimming left V 1 base short and J 6 bases short, with 8 bases between. The CDR3 sequence is 12 residues long. CDR1 SQVTM and CDR2 ANQGSEA come from the germline V gene. The CDR3 loop is CSVEGGRDTQYF. As DNA, the CDR3 is TGCAGCGTTGAAGGGGGGCGGGATACGCAGTATTTT.

This clonotype turned up a few times. The rearrangement uses TRBV27 and TRBJ2-7; 8 bases fit TRBD2. The germline V gene encodes CDR1 MNHEY and CDR2 SMNVEV (reference sequence). J was trimmed by 3 bases and V by 2 bases; bases with no gene match: 6. The CDR3 sequence is 15 residues long. CDR3 nucleotide sequence: TGTGCCAGCAGTTTAGAAGCGGGGGCTCTCTACGAGCAGTACTTC. Its protein product is CASSLEAGALYEQYF.

At least ten counts were recorded for this clonotype. The chain carries TRBV6-5 and TRBJ2-3, with TRBD2 matching over 7 bases. This CDR3 is 15 amino acids long. With V trimmed by 4 bases and J by 3 bases, 7 bases remained unmatched. The V gene's germline CDR1 is MNHEY and CDR2 SVGAGI. The CDR3: CASSSISGWTDTQYF. The CDR3 coding sequence is TGTGCCAGCAGTTCGATTAGCGGGTGGACAGATACGCAGTATTTT.

This clonotype was observed a handful of times. This rearrangement joins TRBV14 to TRBJ1-2; maybe TRBD1 (5 bases). The length of the CDR3 is 14 residues. Germline V gives CDR1 SGHDN, CDR2 FVKESK. V was trimmed by 1 base and J by 8 bases, leaving 14 bases between them. CDR3 sequence: CASSQGGTWAGYTF. CDR3 coding DNA: TGTGCCAGCAGCCAAGGCGGGACCTGGGCGGGCTACACCTTC.

Concerning this clonotype itself: With a far larger clone one base away, a read error is the likely cause. V is TRBV10-3 and J is TRBJ1-5; D might be TRBD1 (5 bases). Germline CDR1 and CDR2: ENHRY and SYGVKD. The CDR3 is 15 residues long. V was pared by 10 bases and J by 0 bases, with 16 bases between. CDR3 residues: CASRELGNSNQPQHF. The CDR3 DNA sequence: TGTGCCAGCAGGGAACTGGGGAATAGCAATCAGCCCCAGCATTTT.

This clonotype occurred many times. The chain uses TRBV10-3 and TRBJ1-2; TRBD1 is a possible D gene (5 bases). V was pared by 7 bases and J by 4 bases, with 13 bases between. Germline V lookup: CDR1 ENHRY, CDR2 SYGVKD. There are 13 residues in the CDR3. In nucleotides, the CDR3 is TGTGCCATCACTTATGACAGTGGCTATGGCTACACCTTC. It is translated as CAITYDSGYGYTF.

V gene TRBV7-9 combines with J gene TRBJ2-3, with 9 bases matching TRBD2. V lost 10 bases to trimming and J lost 4 bases; unmatched junction nucleotides: 9. The CDR3 consists of 14 residues. Germline V gene data show CDR1 as SEHNR and CDR2 as FQNEAQ (reference sequence). CDR3 loop: CATQSSGRSDTQYF. In DNA, the CDR3 is TGTGCCACCCAGTCCAGCGGGAGGTCAGATACGCAGTATTTT.

This clonotype was observed at least ten times. The V gene is TRBV6-1, the J gene TRBJ2-7; a weak D match, TRBD1 (6 bases). CDR1 and CDR2 (germline): MNHNS, SASEGT. This CDR3 is 15 amino acids long. The V and J ends lost 6 bases and 6 bases respectively, with 21 bases between them. The CDR3 nucleotides are TGTGCCAGCAGCCCACCCCAGGGGCGCCCCACCGAGCAGTACTTC. This translates into CASSPPQGRPTEQYF.

The rearrangement links TRBV18 to TRBJ2-7, with TRBD1 identical over 9 bases. V lost 2 bases, J lost 7 bases, and 0 bases stayed unmatched. Germline-derived CDR1 and CDR2 are KGHSH and LQKENI. CDR3 length: 12 residues. For the CDR3, the DNA is TGTGCCAGCTCACCAGGGACAGGGGAGCAGTACTTC. Translating gives CASSPGTGEQYF. Together with reference TRBV18 and TRBJ2-7, the CDR3 gives the full variable domain: NAGVMQNPRHLVRRRGQEARLRCSPMKGHSHVYWYRQLPEEGLKFMVYLQKENIIDESGMPKERFSAEFPKEGPSILRIQQVVRGDSAAYFCASSPGTGEQYFGPGTRLTVT.

This clonotype was observed at least ten times. The chain carries TRBV5-6 and TRBJ2-7; 10 nucleotides line up with TRBD2. Germline loops: CDR1 SGHDT, CDR2 YYEEEE. The CDR3 has 13 amino acids. J lost 4 bases, V lost 5 bases, and 3 bases had no gene match. This CDR3 is CASRLAGAYEQYF. The CDR3, as DNA: TGTGCCAGCAGGCTAGCGGGAGCATACGAGCAGTACTTC.

Details on this clonotype: Being one base from a much bigger clone, this may be a read error. This rearrangement joins TRBV3-1 to TRBJ1-1, with 7 bases lining up with TRBD1. In germline, CDR1 is LGHDT, CDR2 YNNKEL (reference sequence). The CDR3 is 14 residues long. V shed 6 bases, J shed 4 bases, and the junction held 8 bases outside the gene matches. The CDR3 DNA sequence: TGTGCCAGCAGGGACAGGTGGACGAGCACTGAAGCTTTCTTT. This codes for CASRDRWTSTEAFF.

This clonotype showed up many times. The chain recombines TRBV27 with TRBJ2-7; no firm D call. This CDR3 is 14 amino acids long. V was trimmed by 7 bases and J by 2 bases, leaving 15 bases between them. Germline CDR1 reads MNHEY; CDR2 reads SMNVEV (reference sequence). The DNA of the CDR3 is TGTGCCAGCAACCGGGCAACCGGGCCCTACGAGCAGTACTTC. It yields the protein CASNRATGPYEQYF.

This clonotype was observed many times. V gene TRBV10-1 combines with J gene TRBJ1-1; D not certain. There are 13 residues in the CDR3. Germline lookup yields CDR1 WNHNN and CDR2 SYGVQD (reference sequence). V was cut by 7 bases and J by 4 bases, with 13 bases left in between. The CDR3 here is CASKDPLGTEAFF. The DNA of the CDR3 is TGCGCCAGCAAGGACCCACTCGGCACTGAAGCTTTCTTT.

This clonotype has ten or more counts. The chain has TRBV7-2 and TRBJ1-6; TRBD1 matches 8 bases. The CDR3 consists of 16 residues. Germline V CDR1 and CDR2: SGHTA, FQGNSA. V lost 4 bases, J lost 3 bases, and 5 bases stayed unmatched. CDR3 in amino acids: CASSSGQGNYNSPLHF. The CDR3 DNA sequence: TGTGCCAGCAGCTCTGGACAGGGCAACTATAATTCACCCCTCCACTTT.

This clonotype was seen at least ten times. The chain combines TRBV20-1 with TRBJ2-1; 14 bases are a match to TRBD2. From germline, CDR1 is DFQATT and CDR2 SNEGSKA (reference sequence). V was clipped by 3 bases and J by 9 bases; unmatched bases: 19. This CDR3 contains 19 residues. The CDR3 DNA follows: TGCAGTGCTAGTAGAGGACTAGCGGGAGGCCGACTACGGGGGGGTGAGCAGTTCTTC. This translates into CSASRGLAGGRLRGGEQFF.

This clonotype has a count of ten or more. Because the CDR3's place on the DNA is in doubt, the DNA is left out and the CDR3 is given as listed by TCRdb. The J gene is TRBJ1-4, the V gene TRBV28; the listed D gene, TRBD1, was not tested against the DNA. Germline values: CDR1 MDHEN, CDR2 SYDVKM. The CDR3 is made up of 14 amino acids, end residues included. The CDR3 protein is CASSFLAGTEKLFF.

CDR3 in DNA: TGTGCCAGCAGCCAAAGAGGTGGGGCAGGACCAGAGCAGTACTTC. Translating gives CASSQRGGAGPEQYF. The chain uses TRBV3-2 and TRBJ2-7; TRBD1 reflects the table's D call only, with no check against the DNA. TRBV3-2 is a pseudogene segment. The CDR3 sequence is 15 residues long.

The CDR3 sequence is CASSGQAYEQYF. CDR3 in DNA: TGTGCCAGCAGCGGACAGGCTTACGAGCAGTACTTC. The gene calls are TRBV12-3 or TRBV12-4 and TRBJ2-7; 7 bases are shared with TRBD1. The CDR3 spans 12 residues. Trimming took 6 bases from V and 4 from J; bases not matched to a gene: 3.